One and the same sample provided the 25 T cell receptor beta chains below, sequenced in a study of OX40 agonist ivuxolimab in advanced cancers. Only in-frame clones appear in the TCRdb table, and some are missing; sequencing was by immunoSEQ multiplex PCR. The sample gives 60,000 to 100,000 clones, 87% of which show up once; approximately 0.54% is in the top ten. The sample here was CD4+ or CD8+ T cells sorted from blood, taken in a trial of the OX40 agonist ivuxolimab. The receptors come from an adult with an advanced solid tumor such as melanoma, head and neck, liver or kidney cancer.

The V gene is TRBV2, the J gene TRBJ1-5; D not certain. V gave up 4 bases and J gave up 6 bases, with 4 bases separating them. The length of the CDR3 is 11 residues. CDR1 is SNHLY and CDR2 is FYNNEI in the germline V gene. In DNA, the CDR3 is TGTGCCAGCAGTGTCGGTCAGCCCCAGCATTTT. Translated: CASSVGQPQHF.

This sequence joins TRBV7-8 and TRBJ2-1; 12 bases are shared with TRBD1. Germline CDR1 SGHVS, CDR2 FQNEAQ. Trimming at V came to 4 bases and at J to 7 bases, leaving 11 bases not matched to a gene. This CDR3 has 17 amino acids. The DNA for the CDR3 is TGTGCCAGCAGCTCAATTAGGGGACAGGGGGCGAGGAATGAGCAGTTCTTC. This gives the protein CASSSIRGQGARNEQFF. Filled out from reference TRBV7-8 and TRBJ2-1, the complete variable domain reads GAGVSQSPRYKVAKRGQDVALRCDPISGHVSLFWYQQALGQGPEFLTYFQNEAQLDKSGLPSDRFFAERPEGSVSTLKIQRTQQEDSAVYLCASSSIRGQGARNEQFFGPGTRLTVL.

The chain has TRBV6-1 and TRBJ1-5; 10 bases are a match to TRBD1. After removal of 5 bases from V and 4 bases from J, the junction contained 2 bases not matched to a gene. Germline lookup yields CDR1 MNHNS and CDR2 SASEGT. CDR3 length equals 14 residues. The CDR3 DNA sequence: TGTGCCAGCAGTCGGGACAGGGGAAATCAGCCCCAGCATTTT. This codes for CASSRDRGNQPQHF.

The V and J genes are TRBV7-9 and TRBJ1-1, with 10 bases aligning to TRBD1. With V trimmed by 3 bases and J by 1 base, 2 bases remained unmatched. The CDR3 runs to 15 residues. Germline-derived CDR1 and CDR2 are SEHNR and FQNEAQ (reference sequence). The CDR3 nucleotides are TGTGCCAGCAGCTTGGGGGACAGGGGGAACACTGAAGCTTTCTTT. Translation gives CASSLGDRGNTEAFF.

The rearrangement links TRBV5-1 to TRBJ2-3; 12 bases are shared with TRBD2. Germline CDR1 reads SGHRS; CDR2 reads YFSETQ. V dropped 0 bases and J dropped 1; count of bases not matched to a gene: 0. The CDR3 consists of 16 residues. The CDR3 nucleotides read TGCGCCAGCAGCTTGGGACTAGCGGGAGGCACAGATACGCAGTATTTT. Amino acids: CASSLGLAGGTDTQYF.

J is TRBJ2-5 and V is TRBV27; 7 nucleotides agree with TRBD1. The J call may be incorrect, as the DNA end agrees better with TRBJ2-7. The CDR3 contains 13 residues. Germline assignment: CDR1 MNHEY and CDR2 SMNVEV (reference sequence). DNA for the CDR3: TGTGCCAGCATGCGGCAGGGGGCCTACGAGCAGTACTTC. It encodes CASMRQGAYEQYF.

J is TRBJ1-5 and V is TRBV15, with D uncertain. Germline V lookup: CDR1 LNHNV, CDR2 YYDKDF (reference sequence). The CDR3 runs to 14 residues. With 1 base removed from V and 0 bases from J, the gap between germline ends came to 4 bases. CDR3 residues: CATSRAVSNQPQHF. DNA of the CDR3: TGTGCCACCAGCAGAGCTGTTAGCAATCAGCCCCAGCATTTT. The full variable domain, its missing parts supplied by reference TRBV15 and TRBJ1-5, is DAMVIQNPRYQVTQFGKPVTLSCSQTLNHNVMYWYQQKSSQAPKLLFHYYDKDFNNEADTPDNFQSRRPNTSFCFLDIRSPGLGDTAMYLCATSRAVSNQPQHFGDGTRLSIL.

The chain recombines TRBV30 with TRBJ2-2; D may be TRBD1 or TRBD2 (5 bases each). Trimming took 5 bases from V and 7 from J, leaving 20 bases between them. The CDR3 has 15 residues. Germline V gives CDR1 GTSNPN, CDR2 SVGIG (reference sequence). Here the CDR3 reads CAWALGAVFGGELFF. The CDR3 DNA follows: TGTGCCTGGGCCCTCGGGGCGGTTTTCGGCGGGGAGCTGTTTTTT.

The chain carries TRBV6-5 and TRBJ2-1; 7 bases match TRBD2. Germline CDR1 is MNHEY and CDR2 is SVGAGI. The CDR3 runs 14 residues. The V gene end was trimmed by 6 bases and the J gene end by 12 bases; junction bases not matched to a gene: 14. CDR3: CASRRAVQTGGQFF. Written as DNA, the CDR3 is TGTGCCAGCAGGCGGGCAGTACAAACGGGGGGGCAGTTCTTC.

V is TRBV6-5 and J is TRBJ2-1; D assignment may be TRBD1 or TRBD2 (5 bases each). CDR1 is MNHEY, CDR2 SVGAGI, per germline. V lost 6 bases and J lost 7, with 16 bases in between. The CDR3 contains 14 residues. Written as DNA, the CDR3 is TGTGCCAGCAGAAAAAAAGGGACCCGTAATGAGCAGTTCTTC. Amino acids: CASRKKGTRNEQFF.

The rearrangement joins TRBV4-1 to TRBJ2-2; unclear D gene. This CDR3 has 14 amino acids. Trimming left V 3 bases short and J 0 bases short, with 5 bases between. Germline V gives CDR1 MGHRA, CDR2 YSYEKL. The chain's CDR3 is CASSHGTNTGELFF. CDR3 in DNA: TGCGCCAGCAGCCATGGCACGAACACCGGGGAGCTGTTTTTT.

The chain uses TRBV5-4 and TRBJ2-1, with D possibly being TRBD1 (6 bases). V lost 0 bases and J lost 1, with 11 bases in between. Germline V CDR1 and CDR2: SGHNT, YYREEE (reference sequence). CDR3 length equals 16 residues. CDR3 in DNA: TGTGCCAGCAGCTTGGCCGCAGGGACATCCTACAATGAGCAGTTCTTC. This encodes CASSLAAGTSYNEQFF.

The chain carries TRBV14 and TRBJ1-6; the D is unclear. Germline CDR1 reads SGHDN; CDR2 reads FVKESK. V was trimmed by 0 bases and J by 7 bases, leaving 7 bases between them. The CDR3 has 14 amino acids. CDR3 nucleotide sequence: TGTGCCAGCAGCCAAGATCTGGGGAATTCACCCCTCCACTTT. As protein: CASSQDLGNSPLHF.

The rearrangement joins TRBV7-8 to TRBJ2-1; no clear D gene. V dropped 1 base and J dropped 4 bases, with 5 bases sitting between them. The germline V gene encodes CDR1 SGHVS and CDR2 FQNEAQ. CDR3 length equals 13 residues. CDR3: CASSLVGYNEQFF. The CDR3 DNA follows: TGTGCCAGCAGCTTAGTAGGTTACAATGAGCAGTTCTTC.

This chain connects TRBV13 to TRBJ1-2, with D perhaps matching TRBD1 (6 bases). Germline loops: CDR1 PRHDT, CDR2 FYEKMQ (reference sequence). V was shortened by 6 bases and J by 8 bases, with 22 bases between the two germline ends. CDR3 length equals 15 residues. CDR3 in DNA: TGTGCCAGCAGAAGACAGGTCCGACCGGTGGGAGGCTACACCTTC. It translates to CASRRQVRPVGGYTF. Combining the CDR3 with reference TRBV13 and TRBJ1-2 gives the whole variable domain AAGVIQSPRHLIKEKRETATLKCYPIPRHDTVYWYQQGPGQDPQFLISFYEKMQSDKGSIPDRFSAQQFSDYHSELNMSSLELGDSALYFCASRRQVRPVGGYTFGSGTRLTVV.

The rearrangement links TRBV5-6 to TRBJ1-5, with no clear D. Germline loops: CDR1 SGHDT, CDR2 YYEEEE. The CDR3 has 15 amino acids. V lost 0 bases and J lost 0, with 7 bases in between. Written as DNA, the CDR3 is TGTGCCAGCAGCTTGGCCAGAGATAGCAATCAGCCCCAGCATTTT. The encoded protein is CASSLARDSNQPQHF.

The V and J genes are TRBV7-2 and TRBJ1-6, with D perhaps TRBD1 (5 bases). This CDR3 spans 15 amino acids. Germline loops: CDR1 SGHTA, CDR2 FQGNSA. Trimming shortened V by 1 base and J by 5 bases, and 9 bases separated the two germline ends. This chain's CDR3 is CASSLVGRDNSPLHF. The DNA of the CDR3 is TGTGCCAGCAGCTTAGTAGGCAGGGATAATTCACCCCTCCACTTT.

The chain links TRBV23-1 to TRBJ2-7, with D unclear. TRBV23-1 is designated an ORF whose function remains uncertain. V was trimmed by 0 bases and J by 2 bases, leaving 11 bases between them. The CDR3 is made up of 15 amino acids. The CDR3 loop reads CASSQSEPVTYEQYF. The CDR3 region has the DNA TGCGCCAGCAGTCAATCTGAACCAGTCACCTACGAGCAGTACTTC.

This chain connects TRBV2 to TRBJ1-3, with 8 bases lining up with TRBD1. This CDR3 has 16 amino acids. J gave up 0 bases and V 4 bases, and 5 bases lay outside the gene matches. Germline V gives CDR1 SNHLY, CDR2 FYNNEI. CDR3 sequence reads: CASSAGQAISGNTIYF. The CDR3 DNA sequence: TGTGCCAGCAGTGCGGGACAGGCCATCTCTGGAAACACCATATATTTT.

This clone was seen just once. J is TRBJ2-2 and V is TRBV6-5, with D perhaps being TRBD1 or TRBD2 (5 bases each). Germline V gene lookup returns CDR1 MNHEY and CDR2 SVGAGI. CDR3 length: 13 amino acids. V was pared by 2 bases and J by 5 bases, with 6 bases between. The CDR3 nucleotides read TGTGCCAGCAGTTACGGGGGAACCGGGGAGCTGTTTTTT. Amino acids: CASSYGGTGELFF.

The chain employs TRBV27 and TRBJ1-6; 8 bases fit TRBD1. This CDR3 spans 18 amino acids. The germline CDR1 and CDR2 sequences are MNHEY and SMNVEV (reference sequence). V lost 3 bases to trimming and J lost 7 bases; unmatched junction nucleotides: 14. The DNA for the CDR3 is TGTGCCAGCAGTTTGGTCGACGAGATCAGGGGGCAAAATTCACCCCTCCACTTT. Translating it yields CASSLVDEIRGQNSPLHF.

V is TRBV7-3 and J is TRBJ2-1; possible D gene TRBD2, 6 bases. The CDR3 spans 14 residues. Per the germline V gene, CDR1 is SGHTA and CDR2 is FQGTGA. The germline V and J ends were trimmed by 3 bases and 6 bases, with 12 bases remaining between them. The CDR3 DNA reads TGTGCCAGCAGCTTTGGAGGGACCTCCAATGAGCAGTTCTTC. Its protein is CASSFGGTSNEQFF.

The chain links TRBV6-1 to TRBJ2-1; 8 positions agree with TRBD2. J was trimmed by 10 bases and V by 4 bases; bases with no gene match: 12. The CDR3 consists of 15 residues. Germline V gene sequence: CDR1 MNHNS, CDR2 SASEGT. CDR3 nucleotides: TGTGCCAGCAGTGTTACGGGACTAGGGAGGTGGGAGCAGTTCTTC. Translating gives CASSVTGLGRWEQFF.

The V gene is TRBV19, the J gene TRBJ1-2; 12 nucleotides agree with TRBD1. The V segment lost 3 bases and the J segment 6 bases; nucleotides outside the gene matches: 5. The CDR3 extends over 15 amino acids. CDR1 is LNHDA, CDR2 SQIVND, per germline (reference sequence). The CDR3 loop is CASSMGTGGANGYTF. The CDR3 region has the DNA TGTGCCAGTAGTATGGGGACAGGGGGCGCGAATGGCTACACCTTC. The full variable domain, its missing parts supplied by reference TRBV19 and TRBJ1-2, is DGGITQSPKYLFRKEGQNVTLSCEQNLNHDAMYWYRQDPGQGLRLIYYSQIVNDFQKGDIAEGYSVSREKKESFPLTVTSAQKNPTAFYLCASSMGTGGANGYTFGSGTRLTVV.

The chain combines TRBV19 with TRBJ1-1; D possibly corresponds to TRBD1 (6 bases). From germline, CDR1 is LNHDA and CDR2 SQIVND (reference sequence). This CDR3 is built from 14 residues. V was cut by 8 bases and J by 5 bases, with 18 bases left in between. CDR3 in amino acids: CASCPDSRGTEAFF. In DNA form, the CDR3 reads TGTGCCAGTTGCCCGGACAGCAGGGGAACTGAAGCTTTCTTT.